The 20 T cell receptor beta chains below all came from one sample that was sequenced in a study of CD8+ T cells in alopecia areata. cDNA reverse transcribed from extracted RNA served as the sequencing template. The repertoire was sequenced with immunoSEQ multiplex PCR; TCRdb's copy has only in-frame clones and lacks some. The sample carries 150,000 to 200,000 clones, 45% to 60% recorded once. The sample's treatment: oral pan-JAK inhibitor, 5-10 mg twice daily. The input for sequencing was CD8+ T cells sorted from blood, taken around week 54, from a patient treated with tofacitinib. The source is a human donor with alopecia areata.

V is TRBV9 and J is TRBJ1-2, with 9 bases matching TRBD1. CDR1 and CDR2 (germline): SGDLS, YYNGEE. With 4 bases clipped from V and 6 bases from J, the junction kept 10 bases outside the gene matches. This CDR3 region has 15 residues. The CDR3 sequence is CASSYDLGTGNGYTF. The CDR3 coding sequence is TGTGCCAGCAGCTACGACTTGGGGACAGGGAATGGCTACACCTTC.

Concerning this clone itself: One end of the junction does not line up with germline, which may come from a read error. The chain uses TRBV7-7 and TRBJ2-1; TRBD1 aligns across 7 bases. Germline V lookup: CDR1 SSHAT, CDR2 FNYEAQ (reference sequence). The CDR3 extends over 15 amino acids. The CDR3 DNA reads as TGTGCTAGCAGCAAGACAGGGAGCCCCTACAATGAGCAGTTCTTC. Protein product: CASSKTGSPYNEQFF.

This clone was detected a few times. V usage is TRBV7-9 and J usage is TRBJ1-1; D is undetermined. Germline V gene lookup returns CDR1 SEHNR and CDR2 FQNEAQ (reference sequence). The ends were cut back, 5 bases at V and 1 base at J, with 8 bases in the middle. CDR3 length: 13 residues. This CDR3 reads CASSPPGNTEAFF. The CDR3 DNA reads TGTGCCAGCAGCCCCCCAGGGAACACTGAAGCTTTCTTT.

The chain couples TRBV7-9 to TRBJ2-7; D gene unclear. Germline V gene data show CDR1 as SEHNR and CDR2 as FQNEAQ (reference sequence). The CDR3 length is 12 residues. Trimming removed 4 bases at V and 0 bases at J, with 4 bases between. The CDR3 reads CASSWSSYEQYF. The CDR3 DNA reads as TGTGCCAGCAGCTGGAGCTCCTACGAGCAGTACTTC.

J is TRBJ2-7 and V is TRBV5-1; 7 bases agree with TRBD2. The V segment lost 4 bases and the J segment 3 bases; nucleotides outside the gene matches: 10. Germline lookup yields CDR1 SGHRS and CDR2 YFSETQ. The CDR3 has 15 residues. This chain's CDR3 is CASSPGTTYHYEQYF. DNA of the CDR3: TGCGCCAGCAGCCCCGGGACTACTTACCACTACGAGCAGTACTTC.

The J gene is TRBJ2-3, the V gene TRBV27; no clear D gene. This CDR3 contains 13 residues. Germline V gives CDR1 MNHEY, CDR2 SMNVEV (reference sequence). Trimming shortened V by 2 bases and J by 5 bases, and 8 bases separated the two germline ends. The CDR3 protein is CASSLVGIDTQYF. For the CDR3, the DNA is TGTGCCAGCAGTTTAGTGGGTATAGATACGCAGTATTTT.

The chain has TRBV5-4 and TRBJ1-2; no clear D. The CDR3 consists of 13 residues. V shed 4 bases and J shed 7 bases, with 14 bases lying between them. Germline V gene data show CDR1 as SGHNT and CDR2 as YYREEE (reference sequence). The CDR3 DNA follows: TGTGCCAGCAGCCCTGAACCGGGCAGTGGCTACACCTTC. It encodes CASSPEPGSGYTF.

The V gene is TRBV18, the J gene TRBJ1-5; D is perhaps TRBD1 (6 bases). V was shortened by 5 bases and J by 4 bases, with 9 bases between the two germline ends. Germline CDR1 KGHSH, CDR2 LQKENI. This CDR3 region has 13 residues. The chain's CDR3 is CASSRTANQPQHF. Written as DNA, the CDR3 is TGTGCCAGCTCAAGGACAGCGAATCAGCCCCAGCATTTT.

The table lists this clone with many counts. The chain couples TRBV5-6 to TRBJ2-7; no clear D gene. This CDR3 contains 10 residues. Trimming cost V 0 bases and J 6 bases, with 1 base left between them. CDR1 and CDR2 from the germline V gene are SGHDT and YYEEEE. The CDR3 here is CASSLAEQYF. CDR3 sequence (DNA): TGTGCCAGCAGCTTGGCCGAGCAGTACTTC.

The rearrangement uses TRBV10-3 and TRBJ2-5; D may be TRBD1 (5 bases). This CDR3 has 14 amino acids. Trimming stripped 2 bases from V and 2 bases from J, with 9 bases between. CDR1 is ENHRY, CDR2 SYGVKD, per germline. The CDR3 region is CAISEPGLQETQYF. CDR3 bases: TGTGCCATCAGTGAGCCAGGGCTGCAAGAGACCCAGTACTTC.

The rearrangement uses TRBV25-1 and TRBJ2-2; D remains ambiguous. Germline CDR1 is MGHDK and CDR2 is SYGVNS. The CDR3 spans 13 residues. The ends were cut back, 4 bases at V and 7 bases at J, with 10 bases in the middle. CDR3 in amino acids: CASSGLEDGELFF. For the CDR3, the DNA is TGTGCCAGCAGTGGCCTCGAGGACGGGGAGCTGTTTTTT. Combining the CDR3 with reference TRBV25-1 and TRBJ2-2 gives the whole variable domain EADIYQTPRYLVIGTGKKITLECSQTMGHDKMYWYQQDPGMELHLIHYSYGVNSTEKGDLSSESTVSRIRTEHFPLTLESARPSHTSQYLCASSGLEDGELFFGEGSRLTVL.

The chain carries TRBV11-2 and TRBJ2-4; the D gene is possibly TRBD2 (5 bases). V lost 4 bases and J lost 0, with 19 bases in between. Per the germline V gene, CDR1 is SGHAT and CDR2 is FQNNGV. The CDR3 sequence is 18 residues long. CDR3 protein: CASSSSPSSEIAKNIQYF. DNA for the CDR3: TGTGCCAGCAGCTCTAGCCCCTCTTCGGAGATAGCCAAAAACATTCAGTACTTC.

This chain joins TRBV2 and TRBJ2-3; the match to TRBD1 covers 7 bases. The CDR3 is 14 residues long. CDR1 SNHLY and CDR2 FYNNEI come from the germline V gene. With V trimmed by 8 bases and J by 1 base, 6 bases remained unmatched. CDR3 protein: CASGRTGRTDTQYF. In nucleotides, the CDR3 is TGTGCCAGCGGAAGGACAGGCCGCACAGATACGCAGTATTTT.

J is TRBJ1-2 and V is TRBV5-4; TRBD1 aligns across 7 bases. V was clipped by 3 bases and J by 4 bases; unmatched bases: 6. The CDR3 runs to 14 residues. Germline V gene lookup returns CDR1 SGHNT and CDR2 YYREEE (reference sequence). The CDR3 DNA sequence: TGTGCCAGCAGCTCAGACAGGGCGACCTATGGCTACACCTTC. The encoded protein is CASSSDRATYGYTF.

The chain combines TRBV2 with TRBJ2-1; possible D gene TRBD1, 6 bases. The CDR3 length is 13 residues. Germline V lookup: CDR1 SNHLY, CDR2 FYNNEI. V was pared by 3 bases and J by 10 bases, with 13 bases between. For the CDR3, the DNA is TGTGCCAGCAGTGATACGGTGGGGACAGAGCAGTTCTTC. This sequence encodes CASSDTVGTEQFF.

The CDR3 nucleotides are TGTGCCAGCAGTTTAGAGCGGGGTTACGAGCAGTACTTC. Amino acids: CASSLERGYEQYF. V is TRBV27 and J is TRBJ2-7, with 7 bases lining up with TRBD2. J was trimmed by 4 bases and V by 2 bases; bases with no gene match: 2. The CDR3 is 13 amino acids. Germline V gene lookup returns CDR1 MNHEY and CDR2 SMNVEV (reference sequence).

The chain couples TRBV11-2 to TRBJ2-7; the D gene is possibly TRBD2 (5 bases). Germline assignment: CDR1 SGHAT and CDR2 FQNNGV. Deletions cut 5 bases from V and 3 bases from J, with 11 bases between. CDR3 size: 13 residues. In DNA form, the CDR3 reads TGTGCCAGCAGCCCGGACGGGAACTACGAGCAGTACTTC. This translates into CASSPDGNYEQYF.

CDR3 sequence reads: CASTWTEANTEAFF. As DNA, the CDR3 is TGTGCCAGTACCTGGACAGAAGCGAACACTGAAGCTTTCTTT. The gene calls are TRBV19 and TRBJ1-1; weak D call: TRBD1 (6 bases). Germline values: CDR1 LNHDA, CDR2 SQIVND (reference sequence). The CDR3 has 14 residues. V lost 7 bases, J lost 1 base, and 13 bases lay in between.

The V and J genes are TRBV4-3 and TRBJ1-1; D remains ambiguous. The CDR3 is 14 amino acids. V lost 0 bases to trimming and J lost 7 bases, with 12 bases between them. Germline V gene data show CDR1 as LGHNA and CDR2 as YSLEER. CDR3 DNA sequence: TGCGCCAGCAGCCAAGAGTGGGGATGGGGTGAAGCTTTCTTT. Translating it yields CASSQEWGWGEAFF.

This clone showed up just a few times. The gene calls are TRBV4-3 and TRBJ2-7; D unclear. Per germline, CDR1 LGHNA and CDR2 YSLEER. The length of the CDR3 is 15 residues. Trimming cost V 0 bases and J 0 bases, with 9 bases left between them. The CDR3 sequence: CASSQDSGPSYEQYF. CDR3 DNA sequence: TGCGCCAGCAGCCAAGATTCCGGTCCCTCCTACGAGCAGTACTTC.